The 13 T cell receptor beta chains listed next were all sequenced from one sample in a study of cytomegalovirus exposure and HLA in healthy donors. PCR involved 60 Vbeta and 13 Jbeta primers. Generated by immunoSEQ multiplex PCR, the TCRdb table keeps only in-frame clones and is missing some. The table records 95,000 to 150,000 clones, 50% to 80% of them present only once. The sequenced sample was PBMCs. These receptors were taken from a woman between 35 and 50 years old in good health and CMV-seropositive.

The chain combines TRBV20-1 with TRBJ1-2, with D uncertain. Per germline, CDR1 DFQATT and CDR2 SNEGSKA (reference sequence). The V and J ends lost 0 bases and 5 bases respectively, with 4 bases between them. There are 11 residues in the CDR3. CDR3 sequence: CSARERYGYTF. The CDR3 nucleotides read TGCAGTGCTAGAGAACGGTATGGCTACACCTTC.

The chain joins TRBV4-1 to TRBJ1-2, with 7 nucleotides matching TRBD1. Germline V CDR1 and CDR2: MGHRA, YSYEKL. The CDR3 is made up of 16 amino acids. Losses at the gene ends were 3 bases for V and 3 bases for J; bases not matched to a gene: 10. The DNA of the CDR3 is TGCGCCAGCAGCCACCAAGTCGGACAGGATGACTATGGCTACACCTTC. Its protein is CASSHQVGQDDYGYTF.

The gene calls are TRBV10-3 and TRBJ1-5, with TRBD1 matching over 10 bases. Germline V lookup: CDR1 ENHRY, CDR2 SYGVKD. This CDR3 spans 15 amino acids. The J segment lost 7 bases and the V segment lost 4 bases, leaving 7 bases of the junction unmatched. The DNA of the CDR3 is TGTGCCATCAGTGGTTCCGGGACAGGGGAACAGCCCCAGCATTTT. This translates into CAISGSGTGEQPQHF.

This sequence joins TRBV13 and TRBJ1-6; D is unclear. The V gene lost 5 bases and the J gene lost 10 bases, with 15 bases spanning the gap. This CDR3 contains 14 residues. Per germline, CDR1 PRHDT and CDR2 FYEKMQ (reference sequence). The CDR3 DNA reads TGTGCCAGCAGCCTCCGGGAGGGTAGATCACCCCTCCACTTT. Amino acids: CASSLREGRSPLHF.

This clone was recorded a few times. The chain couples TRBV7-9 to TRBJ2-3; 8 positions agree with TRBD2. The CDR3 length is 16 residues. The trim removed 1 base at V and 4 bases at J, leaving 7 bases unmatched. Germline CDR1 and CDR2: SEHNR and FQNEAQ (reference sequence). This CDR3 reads CASSLDTGGRADTQYF. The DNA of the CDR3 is TGTGCCAGCAGCTTAGATACGGGGGGGCGGGCAGATACGCAGTATTTT.

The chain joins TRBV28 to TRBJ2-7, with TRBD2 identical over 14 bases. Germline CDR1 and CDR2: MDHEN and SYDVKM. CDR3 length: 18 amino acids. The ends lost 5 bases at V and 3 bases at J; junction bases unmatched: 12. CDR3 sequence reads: CASSALSGTSGRGYEQYF. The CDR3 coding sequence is TGTGCCAGCAGTGCCCTTTCCGGGACTAGCGGGAGAGGCTACGAGCAGTACTTC.

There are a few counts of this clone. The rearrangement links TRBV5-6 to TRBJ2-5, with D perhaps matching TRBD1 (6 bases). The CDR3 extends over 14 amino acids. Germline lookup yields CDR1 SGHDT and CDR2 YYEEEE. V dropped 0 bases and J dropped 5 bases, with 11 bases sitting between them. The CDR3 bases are TGTGCCAGCAGCTTGGAAAGGGGGATGGAGACCCAGTACTTC. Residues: CASSLERGMETQYF.

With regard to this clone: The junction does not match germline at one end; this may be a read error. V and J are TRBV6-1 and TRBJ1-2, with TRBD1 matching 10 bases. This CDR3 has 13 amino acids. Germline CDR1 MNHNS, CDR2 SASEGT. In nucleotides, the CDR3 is TGTGCCAGCAGAGCCGGGACAGGGGATGGCTACCCCTTC. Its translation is CASRAGTGDGYPF.

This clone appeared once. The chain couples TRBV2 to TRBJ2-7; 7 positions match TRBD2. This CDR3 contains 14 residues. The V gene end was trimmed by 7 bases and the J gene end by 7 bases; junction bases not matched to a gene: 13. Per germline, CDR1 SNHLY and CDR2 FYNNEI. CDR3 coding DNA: TGTGCCAGCAAGGGCGGGAGCGGGGTTTGGGAGCAGTACTTC. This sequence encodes CASKGGSGVWEQYF.

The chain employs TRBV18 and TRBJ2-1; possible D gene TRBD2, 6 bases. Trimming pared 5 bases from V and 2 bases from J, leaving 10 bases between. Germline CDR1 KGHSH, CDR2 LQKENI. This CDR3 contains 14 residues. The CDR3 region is CASSAGLPYNEQFF. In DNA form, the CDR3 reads TGTGCCAGCTCAGCGGGACTGCCCTACAATGAGCAGTTCTTC. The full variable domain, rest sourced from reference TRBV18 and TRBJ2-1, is NAGVMQNPRHLVRRRGQEARLRCSPMKGHSHVYWYRQLPEEGLKFMVYLQKENIIDESGMPKERFSAEFPKEGPSILRIQQVVRGDSAAYFCASSAGLPYNEQFFGPGTRLTVL.

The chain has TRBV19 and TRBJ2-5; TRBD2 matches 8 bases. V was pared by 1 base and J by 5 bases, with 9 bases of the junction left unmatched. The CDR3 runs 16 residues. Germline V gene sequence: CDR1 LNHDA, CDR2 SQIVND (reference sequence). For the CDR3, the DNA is TGTGCCAGTAGTATAGGCAACGGGGGGGCGGGTGAGACCCAGTACTTC. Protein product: CASSIGNGGAGETQYF. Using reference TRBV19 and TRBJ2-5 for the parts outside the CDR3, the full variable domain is DGGITQSPKYLFRKEGQNVTLSCEQNLNHDAMYWYRQDPGQGLRLIYYSQIVNDFQKGDIAEGYSVSREKKESFPLTVTSAQKNPTAFYLCASSIGNGGAGETQYFGPGTRLLVL.

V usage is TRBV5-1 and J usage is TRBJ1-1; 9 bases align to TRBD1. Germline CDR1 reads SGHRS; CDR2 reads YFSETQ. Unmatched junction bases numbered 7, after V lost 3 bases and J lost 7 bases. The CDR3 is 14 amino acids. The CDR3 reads CASSSSTGGIEAFF. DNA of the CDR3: TGCGCCAGCAGCTCGTCGACAGGGGGAATTGAAGCTTTCTTT.

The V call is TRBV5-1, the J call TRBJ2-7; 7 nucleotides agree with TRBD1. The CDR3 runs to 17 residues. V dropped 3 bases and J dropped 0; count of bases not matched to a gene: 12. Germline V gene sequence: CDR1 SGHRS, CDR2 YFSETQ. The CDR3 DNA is TGCGCCAGCAGCTCCGTCACCGGGACAGCCAGCTCCTACGAGCAGTACTTC. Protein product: CASSSVTGTASSYEQYF.